The 18 T cell receptor beta chains below all came from one sample that was sequenced in a study of CD8 T cells in ankylosing spondylitis. TCRdb used MiXCR to reprocess the 5' RACE reads, holding one entry per CDR3 protein. Seen here are about 190,000 distinct CDR3 sequences, 13% observed once, and the top ten hold 11%. The material sequenced was blood, either unsorted or a sorted T cell fraction (not recorded which). Receptors originate from a female donor with ankylosing spondylitis or in good health (not recorded which).

The sample holds many counts of this clonotype. The chain employs TRBV7-3 and TRBJ1-5; possibly TRBD1 for D (6 bases). The CDR3 extends over 13 amino acids. Per the germline V gene, CDR1 is SGHTA and CDR2 is FQGTGA. V lost 5 bases, J lost 4 bases, and 9 bases lay in between. CDR3 in DNA: TGTGCCAGCAGCCCGGACAGAAATCAGCCCCAGCATTTT. Encoded protein: CASSPDRNQPQHF.

This clonotype was recorded at least ten times. V gene TRBV12-3 or TRBV12-4 combines with J gene TRBJ1-1; unclear D gene. Trimming shortened V by 5 bases and J by 5 bases, and 9 bases separated the two germline ends. This CDR3 is built from 12 residues. The CDR3 DNA is TGTGCCAGCAGTCAAAGTTGGACTGAAGCTTTCTTT. Encoded protein: CASSQSWTEAFF.

In this sample, this clonotype turned up a few times. The chain couples TRBV20-1 to TRBJ2-7, with D possibly being TRBD1 (6 bases). The CDR3 spans 12 residues. Trimming shortened V by 4 bases and J by 4 bases, and 11 bases separated the two germline ends. Germline V gives CDR1 DFQATT, CDR2 SNEGSKA (reference sequence). Here the CDR3 DNA reads TGCAGTGCTACGGACAGCCGATACGAGCAGTACTTC. This gives the protein CSATDSRYEQYF.

The table lists this clonotype with many counts. The V and J genes are TRBV4-3 and TRBJ1-2; 9 bases map to TRBD1. Losses at the gene ends were 4 bases for V and 5 bases for J; bases not matched to a gene: 8. In germline, CDR1 is LGHNA, CDR2 YSLEER. The CDR3 runs 15 residues. This CDR3 reads CASSRRQGERYGYTF. The CDR3 nucleotides read TGCGCCAGCAGCCGTAGACAGGGGGAAAGGTATGGCTACACCTTC.

This clonotype was seen many times. The rearrangement links TRBV12-3 or TRBV12-4 to TRBJ1-6; 7 nucleotides agree with TRBD1. With 5 bases clipped from V and 5 bases from J, the junction kept 6 bases outside the gene matches. The CDR3 covers 15 residues. For the CDR3, the DNA is TGTGCCAGCAGTCTTACGGGACAGCATAATTCACCCCTCCACTTT. The encoded protein is CASSLTGQHNSPLHF.

The chain links TRBV20-1 to TRBJ2-1; 14 nucleotides line up with TRBD2. CDR1 DFQATT and CDR2 SNEGSKA come from the germline V gene (reference sequence). This CDR3 has 16 residues. V shed 5 bases, J shed 8 bases, and the junction held 11 bases outside the gene matches. The DNA of the CDR3 is TGCAGTGCTTGGAACTCCGGGACTAGCGGGAGTGATGAGCAGTTCTTC. It specifies CSAWNSGTSGSDEQFF.

This clonotype has at least ten counts. The genes are TRBV28 and TRBJ2-1; 7 nucleotides agree with TRBD1. This CDR3 is 13 amino acids long. V was pared by 5 bases and J by 5 bases, with 3 bases of the junction left unmatched. CDR1 is MDHEN, CDR2 SYDVKM, per germline. This CDR3 is CASSHRGNNEQFF. Written as DNA, the CDR3 is TGTGCCAGCAGTCACAGGGGCAACAATGAGCAGTTCTTC.

This clonotype has ten or more counts. The genes are TRBV27 and TRBJ2-7; D unresolved. The CDR3 sequence is 15 residues long. Trimming removed 5 bases at V and 3 bases at J, with 17 bases between. Germline V gives CDR1 MNHEY, CDR2 SMNVEV (reference sequence). The CDR3 DNA sequence: TGTGCCAGCAGTCCCCTTCTAGGTTGGGGCTACGAGCAGTACTTC. Translation: CASSPLLGWGYEQYF.

There are a few counts of this clonotype. This chain connects TRBV7-2 to TRBJ1-1; tentative D call: TRBD1 (6 bases). The V gene's germline CDR1 is SGHTA and CDR2 FQGNSA. Trimming shortened V by 6 bases and J by 3 bases, and 11 bases separated the two germline ends. The CDR3 consists of 13 residues. The CDR3 region is CASRTTGHTEAFF. The CDR3 DNA follows: TGTGCCAGCAGAACGACAGGCCACACTGAAGCTTTCTTT.

This clonotype came up many times. J is TRBJ2-3 and V is TRBV27; TRBD1 aligns across 8 bases. The V and J ends lost 3 bases and 0 bases, in that order; junction bases with no gene match: 2. Germline CDR1 reads MNHEY; CDR2 reads SMNVEV (reference sequence). CDR3 size: 15 residues. DNA of the CDR3: TGTGCCAGCAGTTTCAGGGGGCTAAGCACAGATACGCAGTATTTT. It is translated as CASSFRGLSTDTQYF.

The chain has TRBV12-3 or TRBV12-4 and TRBJ1-5; 8 nucleotides line up with TRBD1. V lost 6 bases to trimming and J lost 1 base; unmatched junction nucleotides: 8. The CDR3 consists of 16 residues. CDR3 residues: CASSQYRTGSNQPQHF. CDR3 nucleotide sequence: TGTGCCAGCAGCCAATATCGGACAGGGAGCAATCAGCCCCAGCATTTT.

This clonotype was detected many times. The chain carries TRBV20-1 and TRBJ2-3; TRBD2 matches at 11 bases. Looked up from germline, CDR1 is DFQATT and CDR2 is SNEGSKA (reference sequence). The CDR3 length is 13 residues. The CDR3 DNA follows: TGCATCATAGCGGGAGGGGGCACAGATACGCAGTATTTT. Translation: CIIAGGGTDTQYF.

Many counts were recorded for this clonotype. The chain has TRBV2 and TRBJ2-1; D is possibly TRBD1 or TRBD2 (5 bases each). This CDR3 spans 17 amino acids. Germline CDR1 reads SNHLY; CDR2 reads FYNNEI. Deletions cut 0 bases from V and 0 bases from J, with 12 bases between. The CDR3 protein is CASSEARGRSSYNEQFF. CDR3 nucleotide sequence: TGTGCCAGCAGTGAAGCGAGGGGACGGAGCTCCTACAATGAGCAGTTCTTC.

Of note for this clonotype: This may be a read error, as it is one base from a much larger clone. The chain joins TRBV7-2 to TRBJ2-7, with 12 bases aligning to TRBD2. Germline V gene lookup returns CDR1 SGHTA and CDR2 FQGNSA. The CDR3 loop spans 15 amino acids. This chain's CDR3 is CACSRPSGREYEQYF. The CDR3 DNA sequence: TGTGCCTGCAGCCGGCCTAGCGGGAGGGAATACGAGCAGTACTTC.

The rearrangement uses TRBV5-5 and TRBJ1-2; 7 nucleotides line up with TRBD1. This CDR3 has 16 amino acids. Trimming at V came to 0 bases and at J to 2 bases, leaving 7 bases not matched to a gene. Germline values: CDR1 SGHKS, CDR2 YYEKEE (reference sequence). The DNA for the CDR3 is TGTGCCAGCAGCTTGGGAGCTCCAGGGGGAAACTATGGCTACACCTTC. It encodes CASSLGAPGGNYGYTF.

This clonotype turned up a few times. J is TRBJ2-5 and V is TRBV20-1; 7 nucleotides match TRBD1. This CDR3 region has 14 residues. The junction had 13 bases not matched to a gene; V was cut back by 5 bases and J by 7 bases. CDR1 DFQATT and CDR2 SNEGSKA come from the germline V gene (reference sequence). The CDR3: CSAAHRDRDRTQYF. CDR3 nucleotide sequence: TGCAGTGCTGCGCACCGGGACAGAGATAGGACCCAGTACTTC.

This clonotype was seen ten or more times. V gene TRBV12-3 or TRBV12-4 combines with J gene TRBJ2-1, with TRBD2 matching over 11 bases. The CDR3 sequence is 13 residues long. J gave up 7 bases and V 6 bases, and 2 bases lay outside the gene matches. The CDR3 bases are TGTGCCAGCAGAGGGACTAGCGGTAATGAGCAGTTCTTC. Amino acids: CASRGTSGNEQFF.

V usage is TRBV9 and J usage is TRBJ1-1, with 7 bases lining up with TRBD1. Trimming removed 1 base from V and 8 bases from J; junction bases left unmatched: 8. CDR3 length: 14 residues. CDR1 and CDR2 from the germline V gene are SGDLS and YYNGEE. The CDR3 coding sequence is TGTGCCAGCAGCGTAACCAGTAACAGGGGAGAAGCTTTCTTT. This sequence encodes CASSVTSNRGEAFF.